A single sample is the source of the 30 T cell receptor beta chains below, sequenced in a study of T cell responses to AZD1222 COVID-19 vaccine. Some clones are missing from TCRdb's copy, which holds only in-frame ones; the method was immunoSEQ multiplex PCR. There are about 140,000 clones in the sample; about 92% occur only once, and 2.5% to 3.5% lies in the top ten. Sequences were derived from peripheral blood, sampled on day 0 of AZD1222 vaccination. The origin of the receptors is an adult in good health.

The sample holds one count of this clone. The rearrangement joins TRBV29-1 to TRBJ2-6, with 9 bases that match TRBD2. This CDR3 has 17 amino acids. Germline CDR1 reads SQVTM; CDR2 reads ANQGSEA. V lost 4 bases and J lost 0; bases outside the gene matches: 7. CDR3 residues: CSVVPAGGSSGANVLTF. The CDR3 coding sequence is TGCAGCGTTGTCCCGGCGGGAGGGAGCTCTGGGGCCAACGTCCTGACTTTC.

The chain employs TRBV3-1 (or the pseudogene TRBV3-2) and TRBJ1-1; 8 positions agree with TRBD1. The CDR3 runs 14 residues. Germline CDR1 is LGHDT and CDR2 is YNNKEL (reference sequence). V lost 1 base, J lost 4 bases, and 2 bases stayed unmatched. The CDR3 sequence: CASSQADRGTEAFF. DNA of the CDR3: TGTGCCAGCAGCCAAGCTGACAGGGGCACTGAAGCTTTCTTT.

CDR3 DNA: TGTGCCAGCAGTTACGGCGGTAACTACGAGCAGTACTTC. As protein: CASSYGGNYEQYF. This rearrangement joins TRBV6-5 to TRBJ2-7, with D unclear. The ends were cut back, 2 bases at V and 3 bases at J, with 8 bases in the middle. The CDR3 has 13 amino acids. Germline V gives CDR1 MNHEY, CDR2 SVGAGI.

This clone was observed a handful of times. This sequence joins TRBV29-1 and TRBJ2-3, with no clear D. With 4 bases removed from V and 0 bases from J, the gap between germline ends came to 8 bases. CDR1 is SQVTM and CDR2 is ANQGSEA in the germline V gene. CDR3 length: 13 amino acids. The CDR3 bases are TGCAGCGTTGGTCCGGATAGCACAGATACGCAGTATTTT. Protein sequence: CSVGPDSTDTQYF.

The CDR3 spells CATSDPRQGRNEQFF. The CDR3 DNA reads as TGTGCCACCAGTGATCCCCGACAGGGAAGAAATGAGCAGTTCTTC. The genes are TRBV24-1 and TRBJ2-1; 7 bases match TRBD1. Germline-derived CDR1 and CDR2 are KGHDR and SFDVKD. CDR3 size: 15 residues. J lost 7 bases, V lost 3 bases, and 8 bases had no gene match.

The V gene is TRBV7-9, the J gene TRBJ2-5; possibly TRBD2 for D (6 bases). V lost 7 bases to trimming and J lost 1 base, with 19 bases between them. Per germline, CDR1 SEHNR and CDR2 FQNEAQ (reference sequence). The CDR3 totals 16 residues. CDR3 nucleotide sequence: TGTGCCAGCAAAGCTAGCGTGTCGGTCGGCCAAGAGACCCAGTACTTC. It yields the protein CASKASVSVGQETQYF.

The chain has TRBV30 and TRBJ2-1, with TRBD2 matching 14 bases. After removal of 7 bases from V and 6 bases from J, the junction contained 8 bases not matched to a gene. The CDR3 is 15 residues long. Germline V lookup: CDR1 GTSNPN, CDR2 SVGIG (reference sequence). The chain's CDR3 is CASGLAGVKLNEQFF. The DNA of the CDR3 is TGTGCCTCGGGACTAGCGGGAGTCAAACTCAATGAGCAGTTCTTC.

CDR3 region: CASSGFGGGYNEQFF. The CDR3 DNA is TGTGCCAGCTCGGGCTTTGGCGGGGGCTACAATGAGCAGTTCTTC. J is TRBJ2-1 and V is TRBV6-5; TRBD2 aligns across 7 bases. This CDR3 is 15 amino acids long. The V gene end was trimmed by 8 bases and the J gene end by 3 bases; junction bases not matched to a gene: 10. Per the germline V gene, CDR1 is MNHEY and CDR2 is SVGAGI.

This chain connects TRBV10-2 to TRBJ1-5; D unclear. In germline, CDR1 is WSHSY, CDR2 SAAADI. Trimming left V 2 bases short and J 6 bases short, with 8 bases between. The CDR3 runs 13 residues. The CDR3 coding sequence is TGCGCCAGCAGTGAGACAGTCTTTCAGCCCCAGCATTTT. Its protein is CASSETVFQPQHF.

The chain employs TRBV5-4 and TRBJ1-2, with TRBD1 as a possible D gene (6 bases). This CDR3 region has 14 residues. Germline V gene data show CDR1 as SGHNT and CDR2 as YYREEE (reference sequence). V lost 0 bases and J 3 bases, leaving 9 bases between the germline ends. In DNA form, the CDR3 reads TGTGCCAGCAGCTTGGGTGGGGGCTACTATGGCTACACCTTC. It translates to CASSLGGGYYGYTF.

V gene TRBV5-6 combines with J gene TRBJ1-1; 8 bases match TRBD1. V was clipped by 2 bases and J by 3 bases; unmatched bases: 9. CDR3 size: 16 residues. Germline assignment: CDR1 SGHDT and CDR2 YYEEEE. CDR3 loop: CASSFPGTGSYTEAFF. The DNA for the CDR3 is TGTGCCAGCAGCTTTCCCGGGACAGGATCCTACACTGAAGCTTTCTTT.

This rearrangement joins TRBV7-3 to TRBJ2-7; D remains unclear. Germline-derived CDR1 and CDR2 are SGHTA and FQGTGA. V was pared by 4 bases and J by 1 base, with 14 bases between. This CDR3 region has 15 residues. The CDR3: CASSSRIELSYEQYF. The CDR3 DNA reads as TGTGCCAGCAGCTCCCGGATAGAACTATCCTACGAGCAGTACTTC.

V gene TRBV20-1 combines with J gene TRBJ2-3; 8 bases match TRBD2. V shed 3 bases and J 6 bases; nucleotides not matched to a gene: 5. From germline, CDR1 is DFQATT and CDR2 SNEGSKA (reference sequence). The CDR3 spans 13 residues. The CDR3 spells CSASPGGGDTQYF. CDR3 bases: TGCAGTGCTAGTCCGGGCGGGGGGGATACGCAGTATTTT.

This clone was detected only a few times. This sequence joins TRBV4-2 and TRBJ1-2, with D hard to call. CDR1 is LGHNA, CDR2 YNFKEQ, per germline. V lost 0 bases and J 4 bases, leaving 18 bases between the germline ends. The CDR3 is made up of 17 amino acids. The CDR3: CASSQDRTGPRSYGYTF. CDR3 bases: TGTGCCAGCAGCCAAGATCGGACGGGCCCAAGGAGCTATGGCTACACCTTC.

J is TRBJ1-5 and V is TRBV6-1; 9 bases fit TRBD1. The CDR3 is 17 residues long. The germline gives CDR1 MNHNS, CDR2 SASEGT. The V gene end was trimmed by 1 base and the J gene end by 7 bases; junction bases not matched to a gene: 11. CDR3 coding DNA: TGTGCCAGCAGTGAAGATGTTTGGACAGGGGTAGGACAGCCCCAGCATTTT. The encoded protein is CASSEDVWTGVGQPQHF.

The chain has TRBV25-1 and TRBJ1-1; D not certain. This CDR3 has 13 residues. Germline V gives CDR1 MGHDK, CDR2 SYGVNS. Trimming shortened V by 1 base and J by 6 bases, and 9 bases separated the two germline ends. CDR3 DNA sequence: TGTGCCAGCAGTGAATTACCGGGTTCTGAAGCTTTCTTT. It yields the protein CASSELPGSEAFF.

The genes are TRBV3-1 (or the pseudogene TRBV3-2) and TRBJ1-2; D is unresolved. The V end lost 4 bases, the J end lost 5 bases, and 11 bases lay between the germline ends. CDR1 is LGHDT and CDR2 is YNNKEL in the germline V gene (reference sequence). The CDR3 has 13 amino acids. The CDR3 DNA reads TGTGCCAGCAGCCCCCCTAACGGTTATGGCTACACCTTC. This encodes CASSPPNGYGYTF.

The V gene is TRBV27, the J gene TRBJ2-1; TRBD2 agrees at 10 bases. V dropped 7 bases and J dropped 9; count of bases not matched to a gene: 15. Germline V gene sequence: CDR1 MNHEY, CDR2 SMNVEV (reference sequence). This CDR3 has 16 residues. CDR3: CASILLAGPLGGEQFF. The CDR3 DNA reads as TGTGCCAGCATCCTACTAGCGGGACCTTTGGGGGGTGAGCAGTTCTTC.

As DNA, the CDR3 is TGTGCCGGGGCGCCGCTACTAATCATGAACACTGAAGCTTTCTTT. This gives the protein CAGAPLLIMNTEAFF. V is TRBV9 and J is TRBJ1-1; D is possibly TRBD1 (5 bases). CDR3 length: 15 residues. The V end was cut by 10 bases, the J end by 0 bases, with 19 bases between. The germline V gene encodes CDR1 SGDLS and CDR2 YYNGEE.

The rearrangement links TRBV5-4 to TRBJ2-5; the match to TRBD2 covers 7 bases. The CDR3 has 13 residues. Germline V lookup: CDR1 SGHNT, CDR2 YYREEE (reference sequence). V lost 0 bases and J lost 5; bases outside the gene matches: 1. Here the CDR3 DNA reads TGTGCCAGCAGCTTGGTGGGAGGGGAGACCCAGTACTTC. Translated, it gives CASSLVGGETQYF.

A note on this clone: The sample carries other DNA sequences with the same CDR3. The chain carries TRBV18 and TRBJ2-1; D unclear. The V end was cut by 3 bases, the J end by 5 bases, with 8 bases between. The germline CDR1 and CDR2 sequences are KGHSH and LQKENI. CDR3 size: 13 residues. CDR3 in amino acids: CASSPPGNNEQFF. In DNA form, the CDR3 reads TGTGCCAGCTCACCTCCGGGCAACAATGAGCAGTTCTTC.

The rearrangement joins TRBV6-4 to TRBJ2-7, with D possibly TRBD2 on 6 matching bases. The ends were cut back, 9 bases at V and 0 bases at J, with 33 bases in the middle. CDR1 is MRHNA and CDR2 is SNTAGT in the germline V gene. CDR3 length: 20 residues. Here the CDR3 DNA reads TGTGCCAGTTCAACTCGGGAAGGGCTAGCGTCGGAACTACGCTCCTACGAGCAGTACTTC. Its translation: CASSTREGLASELRSYEQYF.

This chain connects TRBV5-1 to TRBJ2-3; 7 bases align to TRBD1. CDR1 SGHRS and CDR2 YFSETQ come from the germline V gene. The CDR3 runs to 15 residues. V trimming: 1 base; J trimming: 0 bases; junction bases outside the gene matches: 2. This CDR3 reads CASSLPGGSTDTQYF. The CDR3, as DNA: TGCGCCAGCAGCTTGCCAGGGGGAAGCACAGATACGCAGTATTTT.

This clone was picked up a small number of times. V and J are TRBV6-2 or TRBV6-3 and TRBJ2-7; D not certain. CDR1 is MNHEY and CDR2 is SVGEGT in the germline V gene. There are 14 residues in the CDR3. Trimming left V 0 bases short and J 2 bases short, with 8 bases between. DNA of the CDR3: TGTGCCAGCAGTTACTCGGGCAAGACCTACGAGCAGTACTTC. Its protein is CASSYSGKTYEQYF.

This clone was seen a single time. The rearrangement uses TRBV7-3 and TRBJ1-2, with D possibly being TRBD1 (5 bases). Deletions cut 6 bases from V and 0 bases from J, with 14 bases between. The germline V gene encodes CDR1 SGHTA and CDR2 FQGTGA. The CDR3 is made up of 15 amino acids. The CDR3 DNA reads TGTGCCAGCAGAGCCGGGACGGCATCTAACTATGGCTACACCTTC. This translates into CASRAGTASNYGYTF. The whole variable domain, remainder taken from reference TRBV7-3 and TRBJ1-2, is GAGVSQTPSNKVTEKGKYVELRCDPISGHTALYWYRQSLGQGPEFLIYFQGTGAADDSGLPNDRFFAVRPEGSVSTLKIQRTERGDSAVYLCASRAGTASNYGYTFGSGTRLTVV.

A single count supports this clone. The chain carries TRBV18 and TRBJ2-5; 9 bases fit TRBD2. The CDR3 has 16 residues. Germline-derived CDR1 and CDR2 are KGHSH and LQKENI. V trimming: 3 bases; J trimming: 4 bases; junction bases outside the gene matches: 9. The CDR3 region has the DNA TGTGCCAGCTCACCCGATCTAGCGGGAATTGGAGAGACCCAGTACTTC. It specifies CASSPDLAGIGETQYF.

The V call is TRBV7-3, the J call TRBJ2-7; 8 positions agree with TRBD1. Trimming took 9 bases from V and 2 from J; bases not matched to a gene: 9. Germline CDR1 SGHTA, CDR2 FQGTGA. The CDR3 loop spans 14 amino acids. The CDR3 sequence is CASAGTGFTYEQYF. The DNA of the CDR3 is TGTGCCAGTGCCGGGACAGGCTTTACCTACGAGCAGTACTTC.

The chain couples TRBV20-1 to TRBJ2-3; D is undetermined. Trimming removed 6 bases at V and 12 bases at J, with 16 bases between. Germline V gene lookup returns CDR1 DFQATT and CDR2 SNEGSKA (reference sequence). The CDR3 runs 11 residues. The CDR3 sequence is CSAQTPDLQYF. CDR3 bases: TGCAGTGCCCAGACCCCGGACCTCCAGTATTTT.

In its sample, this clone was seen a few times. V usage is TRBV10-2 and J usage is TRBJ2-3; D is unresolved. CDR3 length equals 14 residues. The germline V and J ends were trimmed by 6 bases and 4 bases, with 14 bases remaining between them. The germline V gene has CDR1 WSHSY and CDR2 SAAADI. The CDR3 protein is CASSFLGEADTQYF. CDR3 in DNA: TGCGCCAGCAGCTTCTTAGGTGAGGCAGATACGCAGTATTTT.

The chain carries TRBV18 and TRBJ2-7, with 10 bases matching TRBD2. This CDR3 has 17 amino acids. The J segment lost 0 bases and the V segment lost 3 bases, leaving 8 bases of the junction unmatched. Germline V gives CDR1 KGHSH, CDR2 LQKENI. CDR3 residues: CASSPRSGRANSYEQYF. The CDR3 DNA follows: TGTGCCAGCTCACCGAGGAGCGGGAGGGCTAACTCCTACGAGCAGTACTTC.